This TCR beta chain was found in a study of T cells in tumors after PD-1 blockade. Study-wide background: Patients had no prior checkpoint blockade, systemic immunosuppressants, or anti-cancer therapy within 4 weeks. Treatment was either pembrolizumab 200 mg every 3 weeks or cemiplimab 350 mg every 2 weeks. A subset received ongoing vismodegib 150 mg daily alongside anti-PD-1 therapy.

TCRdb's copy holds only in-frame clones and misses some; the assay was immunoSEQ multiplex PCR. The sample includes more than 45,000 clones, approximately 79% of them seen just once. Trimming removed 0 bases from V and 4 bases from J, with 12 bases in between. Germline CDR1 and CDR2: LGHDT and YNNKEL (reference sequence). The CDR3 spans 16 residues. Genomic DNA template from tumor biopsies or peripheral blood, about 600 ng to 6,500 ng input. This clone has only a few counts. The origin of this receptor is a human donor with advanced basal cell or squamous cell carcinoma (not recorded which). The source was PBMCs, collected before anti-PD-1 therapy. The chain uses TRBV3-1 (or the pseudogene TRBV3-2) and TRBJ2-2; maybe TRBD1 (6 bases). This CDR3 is CASSQESGAVTGELFF. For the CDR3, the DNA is TGTGCCAGCAGCCAAGAATCAGGGGCGGTCACCGGGGAGCTGTTTTTT.